The entry below gives a single TCR beta chain sequence along with its context. This clonotype turned up a few times. What antigen it recognizes has not been identified. The record has no base qualities; no much larger clone is one base away. Library construction relied on 5' RACE. TCRdb records Illumina HiSeq 2000 as the sequencer. A universal primer binding site was introduced by template switching, and a unique molecular identifier was present in the final cDNA, enabling accurate counting of TCR cDNA molecules. Specific primers in the conserved constant-segment region were used to synthesize first-strand cDNA for the TCR alpha and beta chains. To control for contamination, each cDNA library was double barcoded with a SMART-Mk sample barcode plus Illumina barcodes. TruSeq adapter sequences and Illumina sample barcodes were added in two successive PCR steps. TCR alpha and beta cDNA libraries were sequenced on the Illumina HiSeq platform with custom primers. Concerning the study's data processing: MiGEC was used to process raw reads and extract unique molecular identifiers, and MiXCR was used to find CDR3 positions. Recombination models were inferred per individual with the repgenHMM and IGoR tools using an EM algorithm. The tcR package in R was used for shared clonotype analysis, with sharing normalized by the product of cloneset sizes. To study raw recombination without the effects of thymic and clonal selection, out-of-frame nonproductive sequences were analyzed. The public sequencing data were trimmed at Q25 with fastp and processed into clonotypes with MiXCR by TCRdb, which kept only in-frame beta chains. Every CDR3 protein is listed once, alongside the most common genes and DNA of its rows. TCRdb, not the original authors, processed these V and J calls. This sample gives fewer than 350,000 distinct CDR3 sequences in total; about 8.3% of them show up just once. The biggest ten clones account for approximately 2.1% of the sample.

Every donor was a healthy Caucasian. Three pairs of female monozygotic twins, all aged 18 to 29 years, made up the twin cohort. Miltenyi CD45RO+ enrichment and human naive T-cell isolation kits were used to isolate memory (CD45RO+) and naive T cells from PBMC. This sample is drawn from a study of identical twins (dated by TCRdb to 2016 to 2017). About the full investigation: To test whether fetal clonotypes persist, the study used deep sequencing on TCR alpha and beta repertoires from monozygotic twins, unrelated adults of various ages, and cord blood. Replicate twin experiments were performed at different times using different library preparation protocols to rule out contamination.

The paper as a whole reports these results and caveats: In monozygotic twins, recombination models systematically underestimated out-of-frame TCR alpha sharing, but the models matched the sharing seen between unrelated individuals. Invariant T cells such as MAIT and iNKT could partly confound zero-insertion analyses, although diverse VJ usage argued against such confounding for most clonotypes. Conclusions relied on cross-sectional statistical analysis, since the same donors could not be followed over many years. Excess twin sharing in beta out-of-frame sequences was weaker because fewer shared sequences lowered the signal-to-noise ratio. Compared with coincidental sharing between unrelated individuals, an excess of low generation-probability sequences was observed among out-of-frame TCR alpha sequences shared between twins. Abundant cord blood beta clonotypes had fewer insertions, young adult naive repertoires showed a similar but weaker trend, and memory repertoires showed no such trend.

This same sample was also part of a study on yellow fever vaccine responses in identical twins. The second study reports: The authors reported that the T cell response to vaccination in identical twins appeared partly convergent and partly personalized. The study precisely tracked vaccine-responding T cell clones in identical twins.

This sequence was found in a woman younger than 35 in good health. The source material was memory (CD45RO+) T cells sorted from blood. The cell subset or site label for this specimen denotes: CD45RO+ enriched T cells.

This receptor has the CDR3 CASSLNSVNEQFF. The sequenced DNA is TGTGCCAGCAGCTTAAATAGTGTCAATGAGCAGTTCTTC. The V gene is TRBV7-3 and the J gene is TRBJ2-1; a confident D gene designation cannot be given. The CDR1 and CDR2 encoded by the germline V gene are SGHTA and FQGTGA. V loses 1 base of germline sequence and J loses 6 bases, and the interval between the two ends is 7 bases. The CDR3 sequence holds 13 residues, the cysteine and phenylalanine included. Only CDR3 DNA is held: 39 bases, read in frame from base 1.